This entry lists 25 T cell receptor beta chains sequenced from one sample in a study of T-cell reconstitution after alpha-beta-depleted transplantation in children. Preparing the TCRbeta library involved the use of unique molecular identifiers. TCRdb called the PCR reads again in MiXCR, with one record for every CDR3 protein. The sample has around 190,000 distinct CDR3 sequences, approximately 6.9% seen once. The specimen was PBMCs, collected before TCRalphabeta/CD19-depleted stem cell transplant. These TCRs come from a boy aged 2-9 years with acute lymphoblastic leukemia, due to receive a stem cell transplant.

This clonotype was seen repeatedly, ten times or more. V gene TRBV20-1 combines with J gene TRBJ2-2, with 9 bases that match TRBD1. The CDR3 has 16 residues. Germline loops: CDR1 DFQATT, CDR2 SNEGSKA (reference sequence). Trimming took 1 base from V and 5 from J; bases not matched to a gene: 8. The CDR3 here is CSARAPGTGSTGELFF. As DNA, the CDR3 is TGCAGTGCTAGAGCCCCCGGGACAGGGAGTACCGGGGAGCTGTTTTTT.

This clonotype was recorded at least ten times. The chain couples TRBV29-1 to TRBJ2-1, with 10 bases that match TRBD1. CDR1 SQVTM and CDR2 ANQGSEA come from the germline V gene. The CDR3 contains 14 residues. V lost 7 bases, J lost 10 bases, and 13 bases stayed unmatched. The CDR3 here is CSAGPGQGTREQFF. The CDR3 nucleotides are TGCAGCGCTGGACCGGGACAGGGGACGAGGGAGCAGTTCTTC.

In this sample, this clonotype turned up many times. The chain couples TRBV21-1 to TRBJ2-3. TRBV21-1 is designated a pseudogene. CDR3 length equals 17 residues. The CDR3 region is CASSKALGFIGADTQYF. For the CDR3, the DNA is TGTGCCAGCAGCAAAGCGCTTGGATTTATTGGCGCAGATACGCAGTATTTT.

This clonotype was seen many times. J is TRBJ1-1 and V is TRBV20-1, with 7 nucleotides matching TRBD1. The CDR3 length is 16 residues. Germline V gene data show CDR1 as DFQATT and CDR2 as SNEGSKA (reference sequence). V lost 4 bases and J lost 0; bases outside the gene matches: 11. CDR3 residues: CSATQRTGVMNTEAFF. The CDR3 DNA reads TGCAGTGCTACTCAGCGAACAGGGGTCATGAACACTGAAGCTTTCTTT.

This clonotype showed up many times. The V and J genes are TRBV29-1 and TRBJ2-1; 15 positions agree with TRBD2. The CDR3 spans 16 residues. Per germline, CDR1 SQVTM and CDR2 ANQGSEA. The V and J ends lost 7 bases and 2 bases, in that order; junction bases with no gene match: 6. The CDR3 loop reads CSAQGTSGRTYNEQFF. CDR3 sequence (DNA): TGCAGCGCCCAGGGGACTAGCGGGAGGACCTACAATGAGCAGTTCTTC.

This chain joins TRBV7-2 and TRBJ2-1, with 8 nucleotides matching TRBD2. V gave up 0 bases and J gave up 7 bases; unmatched junction bases: 14. Germline CDR1 reads SGHTA; CDR2 reads FQGNSA. The CDR3 runs 18 residues. Written as DNA, the CDR3 is TGTGCCAGCAGCTTAGCGCGGGAGGTGGCTTTTTCGTCTAATGAGCAGTTCTTC. This gives the protein CASSLAREVAFSSNEQFF.

This clonotype was seen many times. In DNA, the CDR3 is TGTGCCAGCAGTCCCCTCCGCACCAATGAGCAGTTCTTC. Its protein is CASSPLRTNEQFF. The chain couples TRBV28 to TRBJ2-1, with D uncertain. This CDR3 has 13 residues. Trimming took off 5 bases at V and 6 bases at J, with 11 bases between the two ends. Germline V lookup: CDR1 MDHEN, CDR2 SYDVKM.

The table lists this clonotype with many counts. V is TRBV12-3 or TRBV12-4 and J is TRBJ1-1; no firm D call. With 8 bases removed from V and 1 base from J, the gap between germline ends came to 2 bases. This CDR3 is built from 10 residues. CDR3 sequence reads: CASGNTEAFF. CDR3 coding DNA: TGTGCCAGCGGGAACACTGAAGCTTTCTTT.

This clonotype was recorded a few times. This rearrangement joins TRBV20-1 to TRBJ2-2; D is unclear. CDR1 DFQATT and CDR2 SNEGSKA come from the germline V gene (reference sequence). The V gene lost 1 base and the J gene lost 5 bases, with 17 bases spanning the gap. The CDR3 length is 16 residues. The CDR3 protein is CSARGKRHEPTGELFF. In nucleotides, the CDR3 is TGCAGTGCTAGAGGGAAAAGGCACGAACCAACCGGGGAGCTGTTTTTT.

This clonotype was counted ten times or more. The chain employs TRBV4-2 and TRBJ1-3; tentatively, D is TRBD1 (5 bases). Deletions cut 4 bases from V and 1 base from J, with 14 bases between. CDR3 length: 16 amino acids. From germline, CDR1 is LGHNA and CDR2 YNFKEQ. CDR3 in DNA: TGTGCCAGCAGCCCCGACAGTCCTATATCTGGAAACACCATATATTTT. It specifies CASSPDSPISGNTIYF.

This clonotype was observed many times. V is TRBV5-4 and J is TRBJ2-5; D is possibly TRBD1 (7 bases). The CDR3 consists of 15 residues. CDR1 and CDR2 (germline): SGHNT, YYREEE (reference sequence). Between the trimmed V and J ends, which lost 4 bases and 2 bases, there was a span of 15 bases. CDR3 sequence reads: CASSSQGGVQETQYF. The CDR3, as DNA: TGTGCCAGCAGCAGCCAGGGGGGTGTACAAGAGACCCAGTACTTC.

At least ten counts were recorded for this clonotype. An end of the junction differs from the germline gene, which may be a read error. The V call is TRBV29-1, the J call TRBJ2-2, with a weak D call TRBD1 (6 bases). Germline V gene sequence: CDR1 SQVTM, CDR2 ANQGSEA. There are 13 residues in the CDR3. CDR3 in DNA: TGCAGCGTTAGTCAGGGGAACGCCGGGGAGCTGTTTTTT. It yields the protein CSVSQGNAGELFF.

The rearrangement uses TRBV7-9 and TRBJ1-4; no clear D. Deletions cut 4 bases from V and 7 bases from J, with 7 bases between. This CDR3 contains 12 residues. CDR1 is SEHNR, CDR2 FQNEAQ, per germline (reference sequence). The CDR3 protein is CASSSPSEKLFF. In DNA form, the CDR3 reads TGTGCCAGCAGCTCCCCGTCTGAAAAACTGTTTTTT.

This clonotype was picked up many times. V gene TRBV7-2 combines with J gene TRBJ2-1; TRBD2 is a possible D gene (5 bases). Germline-derived CDR1 and CDR2 are SGHTA and FQGNSA. V lost 1 base and J lost 9, with 19 bases in between. This CDR3 comprises 16 residues. CDR3 residues: CASSLEPEAYEGEQFF. CDR3 sequence (DNA): TGTGCCAGCAGCTTAGAGCCAGAGGCTTATGAGGGTGAGCAGTTCTTC. Together with reference TRBV7-2 and TRBJ2-1, the CDR3 gives the full variable domain: GAGVSQSPSNKVTEKGKDVELRCDPISGHTALYWYRQSLGQGLEFLIYFQGNSAPDKSGLPSDRFSAERTGGSVSTLTIQRTQQEDSAVYLCASSLEPEAYEGEQFFGPGTRLTVL.

This clonotype was counted many times. The gene calls are TRBV7-9 and TRBJ2-7, with TRBD1 identical over 8 bases. Germline CDR1 reads SEHNR; CDR2 reads FQNEAQ (reference sequence). J gave up 1 base and V 5 bases, and 1 base lay outside the gene matches. CDR3 length: 13 residues. The CDR3, as DNA: TGTGCCAGCAGCGGGGACAGGTCCTACGAGCAGTACTTC. Translated, it gives CASSGDRSYEQYF.

This clonotype was detected a few times. The chain couples TRBV11-2 to TRBJ2-5; no reliable D call. Looked up from germline, CDR1 is SGHAT and CDR2 is FQNNGV. The CDR3 is 14 amino acids. The V and J ends lost 0 bases and 4 bases respectively, with 9 bases between them. CDR3 sequence (DNA): TGTGCCAGCAGCTTAGATCTATACCGAGAGACCCAGTACTTC. The encoded protein is CASSLDLYRETQYF.

This clonotype was seen many times. The J gene is TRBJ2-3, the V gene TRBV7-2; D is ambiguous. Looked up from germline, CDR1 is SGHTA and CDR2 is FQGNSA. V was clipped by 3 bases and J by 2 bases, with 6 bases between them. There are 13 residues in the CDR3. Written as DNA, the CDR3 is TGTGCCAGCAGCTTTTTCTTCACAGATACGCAGTATTTT. It translates to CASSFFFTDTQYF. Full variable domain (remainder filled in from reference TRBV7-2 and TRBJ2-3): GAGVSQSPSNKVTEKGKDVELRCDPISGHTALYWYRQSLGQGLEFLIYFQGNSAPDKSGLPSDRFSAERTGGSVSTLTIQRTQQEDSAVYLCASSFFFTDTQYFGPGTRLTVL.

This clonotype has ten or more counts. This CDR3 reads CASSSVRPTEVYGYTF. The CDR3 nucleotides are TGTGCCAGCAGTTCAGTAAGGCCCACGGAAGTTTATGGCTACACCTTC. V and J are TRBV28 and TRBJ1-2, with D hard to call. CDR1 is MDHEN and CDR2 is SYDVKM in the germline V gene. This CDR3 has 16 residues. V was pared by 4 bases and J by 5 bases, with 20 bases between.

This clonotype was counted at least ten times. CDR3 in amino acids: CASSSRVNEQFF. In DNA form, the CDR3 reads TGTGCCAGCAGTTCTAGAGTCAATGAGCAGTTCTTC. V is TRBV5-5 and J is TRBJ2-1, with D uncertain. V shed 5 bases and J shed 6 bases, with 9 bases lying between them. Germline assignment: CDR1 SGHKS and CDR2 YYEKEE (reference sequence). The CDR3 has 12 residues.

This chain uses TRBV14 with TRBJ2-1, with TRBD1 matching 7 bases. The CDR3 runs 16 residues. Per germline, CDR1 SGHDN and CDR2 FVKESK. The ends lost 3 bases at V and 5 bases at J; junction bases unmatched: 10. Written as DNA, the CDR3 is TGTGCCAGCAGCCATCCGGGACAGTCCACTAACAATGAGCAGTTCTTC. This translates into CASSHPGQSTNNEQFF. Full variable domain (outside the CDR3, taken from reference TRBV14 and TRBJ2-1): EAGVTQFPSHSVIEKGQTVTLRCDPISGHDNLYWYRRVMGKEIKFLLHFVKESKQDESGMPNNRFLAERTGGTYSTLKVQPAELEDSGVYFCASSHPGQSTNNEQFFGPGTRLTVL.

This clonotype was observed a few times. The V gene is TRBV5-5, the J gene TRBJ1-5; TRBD1 might be the D (6 bases). With 0 bases removed from V and 5 bases from J, the gap between germline ends came to 12 bases. Germline CDR1 and CDR2: SGHKS and YYEKEE (reference sequence). This CDR3 has 15 amino acids. This CDR3 is CASSLDPGGDQPQHF. The CDR3 DNA reads TGTGCCAGCAGCTTGGATCCGGGGGGCGATCAGCCCCAGCATTTT.

V usage is TRBV11-3 and J usage is TRBJ2-2; possibly TRBD1 for D (6 bases). CDR3 size: 15 residues. Per the germline V gene, CDR1 is SGHNT and CDR2 is YENEEA. With 1 base removed from V and 5 bases from J, the gap between germline ends came to 11 bases. The CDR3 protein is CASSLASGVTGELFF. For the CDR3, the DNA is TGTGCCAGCAGCTTAGCATCAGGGGTAACCGGGGAGCTGTTTTTT.

The sample holds many counts of this clonotype. The chain recombines TRBV12-3 or TRBV12-4 with TRBJ2-7; D possibly matches TRBD1 or TRBD2 (6 bases each). Trimming left V 4 bases short and J 2 bases short, with 9 bases between. This CDR3 has 13 residues. In DNA, the CDR3 is TGTGCCAGCAGTTCGGGGGCGCCCTACGAGCAGTACTTC. Residues: CASSSGAPYEQYF.

This clonotype was observed a handful of times. The chain has TRBV10-3 and TRBJ2-7; TRBD1 agrees at 10 bases. The length of the CDR3 is 14 residues. J was trimmed by 3 bases and V by 3 bases; bases with no gene match: 2. In germline, CDR1 is ENHRY, CDR2 SYGVKD. CDR3 sequence reads: CAISDGTGVYEQYF. DNA of the CDR3: TGTGCCATCAGTGATGGGACAGGGGTCTACGAGCAGTACTTC.

The sample holds a few counts of this clonotype. V is TRBV29-1 and J is TRBJ2-5, with D perhaps matching TRBD2 (6 bases). The V gene's germline CDR1 is SQVTM and CDR2 ANQGSEA. The CDR3 runs 13 residues. Trimming shortened V by 6 bases and J by 10 bases, and 21 bases separated the two germline ends. CDR3 nucleotides: TGCAGCGTCATTCGCTACTTAGGGGAGGACCAGTACTTC. Encoded protein: CSVIRYLGEDQYF.